The TCR beta chain under discussion was sequenced for a study of identical twins. This clonotype was recorded many times. The CDR3 length is 17 residues. Germline trimming cut 2 bases from V and 3 bases from J; bases unmatched to any gene: 8. Germline lookup yields CDR1 MNHEY and CDR2 SMNVEV (reference sequence). TCRdb processed the 5' RACE reads anew with MiXCR; each CDR3 protein has one entry. The sample records under 300,000 distinct CDR3 sequences, roughly 13% being singletons. These same records also appear under a second study, on yellow fever vaccine responses in identical twins.

The specimen was memory (CD45RO+) T cells sorted from blood. The J gene is TRBJ2-3, the V gene TRBV27, with 10 positions matching TRBD1. The receptor was derived from a woman under 30 in good health. CDR3 amino acids: CASSLIRTGGATDTQYF. The CDR3, as DNA: TGTGCCAGCAGTTTAATCCGGACAGGGGGAGCTACAGATACGCAGTATTTT.